Each of the 20 T cell receptor beta chains below was sequenced from the same sample in a study of shared clonotypes between healthy human individuals (dated by TCRdb to 2019 to 2021). To prepare the library, the immunoSEQ multiplex PCR assay was applied. What TCRdb holds here is the immuneACCESS table cut down to in-frame rearrangements. Part of the clones is not present; checked against another copy, under half of the missing clones reflect an unresolved V gene, and the others are unexplained. Within this sample are approximately 2,200,000 clones, with approximately 94% of them counted one time only. The ten largest make up roughly 1.7% of the sample. CD8 naive samples were CD45RO-negative cells positively selected for CCR7, giving a CD45RA+CCR7+ population that excluded TemRA cells. Sequencing was performed on naive CD8+ T cells from PBMCs. The sample's cell subset or site label is to be understood as: CD45RA+CCR7+. All receptors derive from a man between 18 and 35 years old in good health. Some clones in this sample may be carry-over from other donors' samples.

The chain carries TRBV5-8 and TRBJ2-1; D unclear. Germline CDR1 SGHTS, CDR2 YDEGEE. This CDR3 comprises 12 residues. Trimming removed 0 bases at V and 9 bases at J, with 7 bases between. CDR3 DNA: TGTGCCAGCAGCTTGGTGTATGGTGAGCAGTTCTTC. Its translation: CASSLVYGEQFF.

For this clone: This sample includes further DNA sequences coding for the same CDR3. The V and J genes are TRBV19 and TRBJ2-7, with 8 bases lining up with TRBD1. The CDR3 extends over 15 amino acids. CDR1 is LNHDA and CDR2 is SQIVND in the germline V gene (reference sequence). The junction had 6 bases not matched to a gene; V was cut back by 3 bases and J by 2 bases. CDR3 DNA sequence: TGTGCCAGTAGTATTAGGGGGACAGGTACCTACGAGCAGTACTTC. Translated: CASSIRGTGTYEQYF.

The chain carries TRBV19 and TRBJ1-2; 7 nucleotides agree with TRBD1. The CDR3 totals 13 residues. CDR1 and CDR2 from the germline V gene are LNHDA and SQIVND (reference sequence). The V gene end was trimmed by 7 bases and the J gene end by 2 bases; junction bases not matched to a gene: 4. The CDR3 DNA follows: TGTGCCAGTAACCAGGGGGTGAACTATGGCTACACCTTC. Translating it yields CASNQGVNYGYTF.

The gene calls are TRBV4-1 and TRBJ2-6; the D gene is possibly TRBD2 (5 bases). The CDR3 runs 16 residues. Germline loops: CDR1 MGHRA, CDR2 YSYEKL. With 6 bases removed from V and 2 bases from J, the gap between germline ends came to 14 bases. The CDR3 DNA reads TGCGCCAGCAGTAGACCGGGAAGGGCTGGGGCCAACGTCCTGACTTTC. Its translation: CASSRPGRAGANVLTF.

This sequence joins TRBV28 and TRBJ2-7, with D unclear. From germline, CDR1 is MDHEN and CDR2 SYDVKM. V was shortened by 3 bases and J by 4 bases, with 10 bases between the two germline ends. There are 13 residues in the CDR3. Here the CDR3 reads CASSFLPSYEQYF. CDR3 in DNA: TGTGCCAGCAGTTTCTTGCCTAGTTACGAGCAGTACTTC.

The V and J genes are TRBV27 and TRBJ1-2; D is uncertain. This CDR3 comprises 13 residues. Germline assignment: CDR1 MNHEY and CDR2 SMNVEV (reference sequence). The V and J ends lost 3 bases and 8 bases respectively, with 13 bases between them. CDR3: CASSFGLHGGYTF. CDR3 sequence (DNA): TGTGCCAGCAGTTTTGGGCTACACGGGGGCTACACCTTC.

A single count supports this clone. V gene TRBV29-1 combines with J gene TRBJ1-2, with 7 bases fitting TRBD1. The ends lost 6 bases at V and 8 bases at J; junction bases unmatched: 6. CDR3 length equals 11 residues. Germline CDR1 SQVTM, CDR2 ANQGSEA. The CDR3 region is CSVDREGGYTF. In nucleotides, the CDR3 is TGCAGCGTAGACAGGGAAGGCGGCTACACCTTC.

The rearrangement links TRBV10-3 to TRBJ2-7; TRBD1 matches 9 bases. The germline V gene has CDR1 ENHRY and CDR2 SYGVKD. The CDR3 has 14 amino acids. The J segment lost 3 bases and the V segment lost 9 bases, leaving 9 bases of the junction unmatched. This chain's CDR3 is CAMAVRDRDYEQYF. In DNA form, the CDR3 reads TGTGCCATGGCTGTCCGGGACAGGGACTACGAGCAGTACTTC.

Concerning this clone itself: The same CDR3 can be traced to other DNA sequences in this sample. J is TRBJ2-7 and V is TRBV28; the D is unclear. This CDR3 is 10 amino acids long. Germline V gives CDR1 MDHEN, CDR2 SYDVKM. Trimming removed 6 bases from V and 5 bases from J, with 5 bases in between. CDR3 in amino acids: CASSYNEQYF. The DNA for the CDR3 is TGTGCCAGCAGCTATAACGAGCAGTACTTC. The full variable domain, in which reference TRBV28 and TRBJ2-7 provide the parts outside the CDR3, is DVKVTQSSRYLVKRTGEKVFLECVQDMDHENMFWYRQDPGLGLRLIYFSYDVKMKEKGDIPEGYSVSREKKERFSLILESASTNQTSMYLCASSYNEQYFGPGTRLTVT.

The V and J genes are TRBV5-1 and TRBJ1-1; weak D call: TRBD1 (6 bases). The CDR3 is made up of 13 amino acids. Trimming shortened V by 4 bases and J by 11 bases, and 18 bases separated the two germline ends. Germline values: CDR1 SGHRS, CDR2 YFSETQ. CDR3 sequence (DNA): TGCGCCAGCAGCGTGAGCCAGGGGCGCGAGGCTTTCTTT. Its translation is CASSVSQGREAFF.

The J gene is TRBJ1-2, the V gene TRBV29-1; 7 nucleotides align to TRBD1. The CDR3 consists of 18 residues. V trimming: 2 bases; J trimming: 8 bases; junction bases outside the gene matches: 23. CDR1 is SQVTM, CDR2 ANQGSEA, per germline. CDR3 DNA: TGCAGCGTTGAAACAGCCCTAAGCGACAGGGCCTGGTATGGAGGCTACACCTTC. Translating gives CSVETALSDRAWYGGYTF.

This rearrangement joins TRBV4-1 to TRBJ2-1; no definite D call. The length of the CDR3 is 17 residues. The germline V gene encodes CDR1 MGHRA and CDR2 YSYEKL. Trimming took 0 bases from V and 7 from J, leaving 19 bases between them. CDR3 nucleotides: TGCGCCAGCAGCCAAGAACTCTCTCTAGTTTTGTTGAATGAGCAGTTCTTC. Its protein is CASSQELSLVLLNEQFF.

The V gene is TRBV11-3, the J gene TRBJ2-1; the match to TRBD2 covers 8 bases. The CDR3 loop spans 19 amino acids. CDR1 is SGHNT and CDR2 is YENEEA in the germline V gene. V was clipped by 5 bases and J by 7 bases; unmatched bases: 22. The CDR3 DNA follows: TGTGCCAGCAGCGACCCTAACGGCCCCGGGAGGGCCACGGGGAATGAGCAGTTCTTC. Translated: CASSDPNGPGRATGNEQFF.

This clone was observed a handful of times. The chain joins TRBV9 to TRBJ1-1; 7 nucleotides agree with TRBD1. Germline V lookup: CDR1 SGDLS, CDR2 YYNGEE. V gave up 3 bases and J gave up 1 base; unmatched junction bases: 3. This CDR3 region has 14 residues. The CDR3 region has the DNA TGTGCCAGCAGCGAAGGGACAGCGAACACTGAAGCTTTCTTT. Translation gives CASSEGTANTEAFF.

The chain employs TRBV7-9 and TRBJ2-7, with 12 bases lining up with TRBD1. Germline assignment: CDR1 SEHNR and CDR2 FQNEAQ (reference sequence). V shed 4 bases and J 5 bases; nucleotides not matched to a gene: 3. The CDR3 loop spans 14 amino acids. For the CDR3, the DNA is TGTGCCAGCAGCTCCGGGACAGGGGGCCACGAGCAGTACTTC. The encoded protein is CASSSGTGGHEQYF. Full variable domain (missing parts from reference TRBV7-9 and TRBJ2-7): DTGVSQNPRHKITKRGQNVTFRCDPISEHNRLYWYRQTLGQGPEFLTYFQNEAQLEKSRLLSDRFSAERPKGSFSTLEIQRTEQGDSAMYLCASSSGTGGHEQYFGPGTRLTVT.

This clone has a handful of counts. The V gene is TRBV7-9, the J gene TRBJ2-4; 7 bases agree with TRBD1. V lost 4 bases to trimming and J lost 8 bases; unmatched junction nucleotides: 17. Germline CDR1 reads SEHNR; CDR2 reads FQNEAQ (reference sequence). The CDR3 is 17 amino acids. As DNA, the CDR3 is TGTGCCAGCAGCTCCTCTCCCGACAGGGTGGATGGAGACATTCAGTACTTC. It specifies CASSSSPDRVDGDIQYF.

The CDR3 protein is CASSRLGPQHEAFF. The CDR3 DNA sequence: TGTGCCAGCAGCAGATTGGGACCGCAGCATGAAGCTTTCTTT. The rearrangement uses TRBV27 and TRBJ1-1; TRBD1 might be the D (5 bases). Germline values: CDR1 MNHEY, CDR2 SMNVEV (reference sequence). The V gene lost 6 bases and the J gene lost 7 bases, with 18 bases spanning the gap. This CDR3 spans 14 amino acids.

This clone was seen a few times. V is TRBV5-8 and J is TRBJ1-5, with D tentatively TRBD1 (5 bases). The germline CDR1 and CDR2 sequences are SGHTS and YDEGEE. V lost 5 bases and J 5 bases, leaving 11 bases between the germline ends. CDR3 length: 13 residues. In nucleotides, the CDR3 is TGTGCCAGCAGACTGGGGGGGTATCAGCCCCAGCATTTT. Its protein product is CASRLGGYQPQHF.

The chain combines TRBV18 with TRBJ1-2, with TRBD1 as a possible D gene (5 bases). V lost 6 bases and J 6 bases, leaving 17 bases between the germline ends. The germline CDR1 and CDR2 sequences are KGHSH and LQKENI. The length of the CDR3 is 14 residues. This CDR3 reads CASSAEGAPHGYTF. Here the CDR3 DNA reads TGTGCCAGCTCCGCCGAAGGGGCCCCCCATGGCTACACCTTC.

The chain employs TRBV7-9 and TRBJ2-7; 10 positions agree with TRBD2. V lost 4 bases, J lost 4 bases, and 7 bases stayed unmatched. The germline V gene has CDR1 SEHNR and CDR2 FQNEAQ (reference sequence). This CDR3 spans 15 amino acids. CDR3 nucleotides: TGTGCCAGCAGCTCCCTAGCGGGAGAGAGGTACGAGCAGTACTTC. As protein: CASSSLAGERYEQYF. The whole variable domain, filled in from reference TRBV7-9 and TRBJ2-7, reads DTGVSQNPRHKITKRGQNVTFRCDPISEHNRLYWYRQTLGQGPEFLTYFQNEAQLEKSRLLSDRFSAERPKGSFSTLEIQRTEQGDSAMYLCASSSLAGERYEQYFGPGTRLTVT.